This T cell receptor (beta chain) was observed in a study of blood T cell repertoires in COVID-19. In the original workflow: Using reference gene primer amplification, nucleated cell counts were estimated. Clones were sequenced by immunoSEQ multiplex PCR, and TCRdb holds only the in-frame ones, with some missing. The V and J calls and clone size come from that table; D and trimming were worked out from the DNA. Here the sample spans fewer than 140,000 clones, roughly four fifths being singletons. V trimming: 4 bases; J trimming: 8 bases; junction bases outside the gene matches: 11. The CDR3 is 15 amino acids. Per germline, CDR1 LNHDA and CDR2 SQIVND (reference sequence). About this clone: The same CDR3 is also encoded by other DNA sequences in this sample.

The sequenced sample was peripheral blood. This TCR was sampled from a man older than 75 with COVID-19, enrolled during active disease. The J gene is TRBJ2-1, the V gene TRBV19; 7 bases align to TRBD2. The CDR3 protein is CASSNTGLVFDEQFF. The CDR3 nucleotides read TGTGCCAGTAGTAATACAGGACTAGTCTTCGATGAGCAGTTCTTC.